The 28 T cell receptor beta chains in this list originate from one sample, sequenced in a study of T cells after yellow fever vaccination. TCRdb re-called the 5' RACE reads with MiXCR, one entry per CDR3 protein. The sample has some 500,000 distinct CDR3 sequences, roughly 13% seen once. The material was PBMCs, obtained on the day of the yellow fever booster vaccination. The source is a man aged 30 to 39 who received the YFV17D yellow fever vaccine.

This sequence joins TRBV29-1 and TRBJ2-3; D is unresolved. The CDR3 runs to 12 residues. CDR1 and CDR2 (germline): SQVTM, ANQGSEA. The V gene lost 6 bases and the J gene lost 3 bases, with 10 bases spanning the gap. The CDR3 DNA reads TGCAGCGTACTGGCGGAGACAGATACGCAGTATTTT. Amino acid sequence: CSVLAETDTQYF.

The sample holds a few counts of this clonotype. The genes are TRBV5-1 and TRBJ2-5, with 10 bases lining up with TRBD2. Germline CDR1 SGHRS, CDR2 YFSETQ. CDR3 length equals 16 residues. Trimming took 0 bases from V and 5 from J; bases not matched to a gene: 7. CDR3 loop: CASSLAASGSWETQYF. The CDR3, as DNA: TGCGCCAGCAGCTTGGCGGCTAGCGGGAGCTGGGAGACCCAGTACTTC.

This chain uses TRBV7-9 with TRBJ2-5, with TRBD1 identical over 8 bases. CDR1 and CDR2 (germline): SEHNR, FQNEAQ (reference sequence). The V segment lost 6 bases and the J segment 1 base; nucleotides outside the gene matches: 4. The CDR3 spans 14 residues. CDR3 nucleotide sequence: TGTGCCAGCAGTTTAACAGGGGGCCAAGAGACCCAGTACTTC. Its protein is CASSLTGGQETQYF.

This clonotype has a handful of counts. The chain has TRBV29-1 and TRBJ2-2; tentative D call: TRBD2 (5 bases). The CDR3 has 16 residues. Trimming cost V 7 bases and J 4 bases, with 22 bases left between them. The germline V gene encodes CDR1 SQVTM and CDR2 ANQGSEA. CDR3 in DNA: TGCAGCGCCACCTCCCCCGGAAGGGCGGGCACCGGGGAGCTGTTTTTT. Protein: CSATSPGRAGTGELFF.

This rearrangement joins TRBV29-1 to TRBJ2-7; D gene unclear. The CDR3 sequence is 11 residues long. Germline V CDR1 and CDR2: SQVTM, ANQGSEA. V was pared by 1 base and J by 2 bases, with 3 bases between. The DNA of the CDR3 is TGCAGCGTTGAAGGGCCCTACGAGCAGTACTTC. Translated, it gives CSVEGPYEQYF.

This clonotype was detected many times. This chain joins TRBV27 and TRBJ2-1; 7 nucleotides align to TRBD1. Germline V CDR1 and CDR2: MNHEY, SMNVEV (reference sequence). Unmatched junction bases numbered 13, after V lost 8 bases and J lost 6 bases. CDR3 length equals 15 residues. DNA for the CDR3: TGTGCCAGCCGACCCTCCGGGACAGAACGCAATGAGCAGTTCTTC. Protein product: CASRPSGTERNEQFF.

The chain has TRBV4-3 and TRBJ1-5; D is undetermined. CDR3 length: 17 amino acids. Germline-derived CDR1 and CDR2 are LGHNA and YSLEER. V dropped 0 bases and J dropped 3 bases, with 15 bases sitting between them. CDR3 amino acids: CASSQDIAAYSNQPQHF. In nucleotides, the CDR3 is TGCGCCAGCAGCCAAGATATCGCAGCTTACTCCAATCAGCCCCAGCATTTT.

The DNA for the CDR3 is TGCGCCAGCAGCCAACTAGGGACCGATACGCAGTATTTT. This codes for CASSQLGTDTQYF. The chain carries TRBV5-1 and TRBJ2-3, with D perhaps given as TRBD1 or TRBD2 (5 bases each). Germline values: CDR1 SGHRS, CDR2 YFSETQ. The ends were cut back, 4 bases at V and 6 bases at J, with 12 bases in the middle. CDR3 size: 13 residues.

This rearrangement joins TRBV19 to TRBJ2-2; 7 bases match TRBD1. The germline V gene encodes CDR1 LNHDA and CDR2 SQIVND (reference sequence). V shed 7 bases and J 5 bases; nucleotides not matched to a gene: 13. The length of the CDR3 is 16 residues. The CDR3 bases are TGTGCCAGTAAGGATCAGGACAGGAAGCTTACCGGGGAGCTGTTTTTT. Translated, it gives CASKDQDRKLTGELFF.

The table lists this clonotype with a few counts. This chain joins TRBV6-2 or TRBV6-3 and TRBJ2-7; 11 bases agree with TRBD2. V gave up 4 bases and J gave up 9 bases; unmatched junction bases: 11. The CDR3 loop spans 15 amino acids. CDR1 MNHEY and CDR2 SVGEGT come from the germline V gene. In nucleotides, the CDR3 is TGTGCCAGCAGTTCCCCCGGGACTAGCGGTTTTACGCAGTACTTC. This sequence encodes CASSSPGTSGFTQYF.

This clonotype was seen a few times. V is TRBV28 and J is TRBJ2-7, with TRBD2 matching over 7 bases. CDR3 size: 14 residues. V shed 2 bases and J 4 bases; nucleotides not matched to a gene: 5. Looked up from germline, CDR1 is MDHEN and CDR2 is SYDVKM. In DNA form, the CDR3 reads TGTGCCAGCAGTTTAATGGCAGCGGGGTACGAGCAGTACTTC. This encodes CASSLMAAGYEQYF.

V and J are TRBV6-5 and TRBJ1-5; no firm D call. The CDR3 is made up of 13 amino acids. V was clipped by 2 bases and J by 9 bases, with 11 bases between them. Germline loops: CDR1 MNHEY, CDR2 SVGAGI. CDR3 region: CASSYLKDSPQHF. The CDR3, as DNA: TGTGCCAGCAGTTACCTCAAGGATTCGCCCCAGCATTTT.

This clonotype was counted ten times or more. This chain connects TRBV3-1 to TRBJ2-1; a weak D match, TRBD2 (5 bases). The length of the CDR3 is 13 residues. Per the germline V gene, CDR1 is LGHDT and CDR2 is YNNKEL (reference sequence). Trimming left V 1 base short and J 5 bases short, with 6 bases between. The CDR3 reads CASSQVANNEQFF. CDR3 nucleotide sequence: TGTGCCAGCAGCCAAGTAGCGAACAATGAGCAGTTCTTC.

The table lists this clonotype with a few counts. Its ends do not fully match the called genes, so a read error is possible. The CDR3 sequence: CSARESGSYGHTF. CDR3 bases: TGCAGTGCTAGAGAATCGGGGAGCTATGGCCACACCTTC. The chain employs TRBV20-1 and TRBJ1-2; D is unresolved. Looked up from germline, CDR1 is DFQATT and CDR2 is SNEGSKA (reference sequence). This CDR3 comprises 13 residues.

With regard to this clonotype: The junction departs from germline at one end; a sequencing error may be responsible. The chain carries TRBV7-8 and TRBJ2-3; 9 positions match TRBD1. Germline V gene sequence: CDR1 SGHVS, CDR2 FQNEAQ. The CDR3 covers 15 residues. The CDR3 DNA reads TGTGCCAGAAGCTACTCCGGGACAGGGTCGGGTACGCAGTATTTT. It specifies CARSYSGTGSGTQYF.

This clonotype was seen a few times. The chain links TRBV12-3 or TRBV12-4 to TRBJ1-1; TRBD1 aligns across 9 bases. The CDR3 totals 14 residues. The V segment lost 8 bases and the J segment 4 bases; nucleotides outside the gene matches: 8. The CDR3 DNA sequence: TGTGCCAGCGGACTCCGGGACAGGGTCACTGAAGCTTTCTTT. It codes for CASGLRDRVTEAFF.

This clonotype was observed a handful of times. The chain combines TRBV25-1 with TRBJ2-2, with D unclear. Germline CDR1 is MGHDK and CDR2 is SYGVNS. Trimming pared 3 bases from V and 6 bases from J, leaving 8 bases between. The CDR3 spans 13 residues. The CDR3 DNA is TGTGCCAGCAGTGACCCTGGTGCCGGGGAGCTGTTTTTT. This encodes CASSDPGAGELFF.

The chain uses TRBV30 and TRBJ2-5, with 8 bases lining up with TRBD1. Germline lookup yields CDR1 GTSNPN and CDR2 SVGIG (reference sequence). V shed 1 base and J 7 bases; nucleotides not matched to a gene: 5. The CDR3 runs to 13 residues. The CDR3 is CAWSGQGRGTQYF. The CDR3 coding sequence is TGTGCCTGGAGTGGACAGGGGCGTGGGACCCAGTACTTC.

This clonotype was observed a handful of times. This sequence joins TRBV5-4 and TRBJ2-5; 10 bases line up with TRBD2. Germline CDR1 and CDR2: SGHNT and YYREEE (reference sequence). Losses at the gene ends were 5 bases for V and 4 bases for J; bases not matched to a gene: 8. The CDR3 consists of 15 residues. DNA of the CDR3: TGTGCCAGCAGTTGGCTAGCGGGAGCGGGAGAGACCCAGTACTTC. Protein sequence: CASSWLAGAGETQYF.

V gene TRBV20-1 combines with J gene TRBJ1-1; 7 nucleotides align to TRBD1. The CDR3 runs to 13 residues. With 6 bases clipped from V and 4 bases from J, the junction kept 8 bases outside the gene matches. The germline V gene has CDR1 DFQATT and CDR2 SNEGSKA (reference sequence). The CDR3 nucleotides are TGCAGTGCCCCGGGACAGTTAATCACTGAAGCTTTCTTT. Protein product: CSAPGQLITEAFF.

The chain uses TRBV7-2 and TRBJ2-1; weak D call: TRBD1 (5 bases). The CDR3 spans 12 residues. CDR1 SGHTA and CDR2 FQGNSA come from the germline V gene. Trimming cost V 0 bases and J 14 bases, with 11 bases left between them. The CDR3 loop is CASSLALGPKFF. In DNA form, the CDR3 reads TGTGCCAGCAGCTTAGCGCTGGGGCCCAAGTTCTTC. The whole variable domain, remainder taken from reference TRBV7-2 and TRBJ2-1, is GAGVSQSPSNKVTEKGKDVELRCDPISGHTALYWYRQSLGQGLEFLIYFQGNSAPDKSGLPSDRFSAERTGGSVSTLTIQRTQQEDSAVYLCASSLALGPKFFGPGTRLTVL.

In DNA form, the CDR3 reads TGTGTAATGGTGAGCACTGAAGCTTTCTTT. This sequence encodes CVMVSTEAFF. The chain employs TRBV7-2 and TRBJ1-1; D remains ambiguous. The germline gives CDR1 SGHTA, CDR2 FQGNSA. The CDR3 contains 10 residues.

This clonotype has only a few counts. In nucleotides, the CDR3 is TGCAGTGCTAGTGCTAGCGGGCTGAACACCGGGGAGCTGTTTTTT. It specifies CSASASGLNTGELFF. The chain uses TRBV20-1 and TRBJ2-2; TRBD2 agrees at 8 bases. CDR1 and CDR2 (germline): DFQATT, SNEGSKA (reference sequence). The CDR3 consists of 15 residues. Losses at the gene ends were 3 bases for V and 1 base for J; bases not matched to a gene: 4.

This clonotype appeared a few times. The chain links TRBV10-3 to TRBJ1-3; D might be TRBD1 (5 bases). Trimming pared 3 bases from V and 0 bases from J, leaving 12 bases between. The CDR3 is made up of 16 amino acids. Germline loops: CDR1 ENHRY, CDR2 SYGVKD. CDR3 nucleotide sequence: TGTGCCATCAGTGATGGGGGTTTCGGCTCTGGAAACACCATATATTTT. This encodes CAISDGGFGSGNTIYF.

The chain joins TRBV7-6 to TRBJ1-3; D not resolved. Per germline, CDR1 SGHVS and CDR2 FNYEAQ. This CDR3 spans 14 amino acids. V was pared by 6 bases and J by 2 bases, with 11 bases between. The CDR3 spells CASSYNLAGNTIYF. CDR3 nucleotides: TGTGCCAGCAGTTATAACTTGGCTGGAAACACCATATATTTT.

The V gene is TRBV12-3 or TRBV12-4, the J gene TRBJ2-3; a weak D match, TRBD2 (5 bases). The CDR3 length is 16 residues. The V gene lost 7 bases and the J gene lost 1 base, with 18 bases spanning the gap. CDR3 loop: CASNAVRGIGTDTQYF. In DNA form, the CDR3 reads TGTGCCAGCAATGCCGTTAGAGGGATCGGCACAGATACGCAGTATTTT.

This clonotype has more than one count but fewer than ten. The chain is built from TRBV12-3 or TRBV12-4 and TRBJ2-7; TRBD1 matches at 7 bases. The CDR3 is made up of 15 amino acids. V lost 5 bases and J lost 0; bases outside the gene matches: 7. CDR3 loop: CASSVTGANSYEQYF. DNA for the CDR3: TGTGCCAGCAGTGTAACAGGGGCTAACTCCTACGAGCAGTACTTC.

The gene calls are TRBV5-6 and TRBJ2-2; D is ambiguous. Germline values: CDR1 SGHDT, CDR2 YYEEEE. The V end was cut by 4 bases, the J end by 8 bases, with 9 bases between. This CDR3 has 12 residues. The CDR3 DNA sequence: TGTGCCAGCAGCAACCAGGTTGGGGAGCTGTTTTTT. Protein product: CASSNQVGELFF.